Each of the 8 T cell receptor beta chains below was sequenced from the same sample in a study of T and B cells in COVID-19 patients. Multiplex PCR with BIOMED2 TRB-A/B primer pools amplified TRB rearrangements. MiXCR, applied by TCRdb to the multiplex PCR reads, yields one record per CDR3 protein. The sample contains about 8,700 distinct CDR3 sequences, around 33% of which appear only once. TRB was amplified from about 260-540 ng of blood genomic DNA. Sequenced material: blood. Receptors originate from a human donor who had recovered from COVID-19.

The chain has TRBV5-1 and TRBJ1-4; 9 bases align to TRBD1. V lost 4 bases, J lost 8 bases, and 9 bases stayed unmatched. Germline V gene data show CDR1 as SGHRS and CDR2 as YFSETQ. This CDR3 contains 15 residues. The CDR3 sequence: CASSTPGQGEEKLFF. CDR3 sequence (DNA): TGCGCCAGCAGCACACCGGGACAGGGTGAGGAAAAACTGTTTTTT.

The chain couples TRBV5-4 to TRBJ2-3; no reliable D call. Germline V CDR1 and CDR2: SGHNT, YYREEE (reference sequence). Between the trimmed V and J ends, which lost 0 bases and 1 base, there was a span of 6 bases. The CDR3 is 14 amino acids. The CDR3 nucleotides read TGTGCCAGCAGCTTGGCCAGCGGCACAGATACGCAGTATTTT. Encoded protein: CASSLASGTDTQYF.

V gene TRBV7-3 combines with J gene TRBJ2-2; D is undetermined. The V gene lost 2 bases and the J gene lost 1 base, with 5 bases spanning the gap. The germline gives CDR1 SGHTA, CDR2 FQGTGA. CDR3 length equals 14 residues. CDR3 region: CASSLGVNTGELFF. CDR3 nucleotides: TGTGCCAGCAGCTTAGGGGTGAACACCGGGGAGCTGTTTTTT. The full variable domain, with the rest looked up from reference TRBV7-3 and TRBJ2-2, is GAGVSQTPSNKVTEKGKYVELRCDPISGHTALYWYRQSLGQGPEFLIYFQGTGAADDSGLPNDRFFAVRPEGSVSTLKIQRTERGDSAVYLCASSLGVNTGELFFGEGSRLTVL.

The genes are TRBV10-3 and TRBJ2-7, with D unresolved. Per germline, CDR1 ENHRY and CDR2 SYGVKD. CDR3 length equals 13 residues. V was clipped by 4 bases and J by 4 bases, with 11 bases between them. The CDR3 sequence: CAISVGQPYEQYF. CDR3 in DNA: TGTGCCATCAGTGTAGGGCAGCCATACGAGCAGTACTTC.

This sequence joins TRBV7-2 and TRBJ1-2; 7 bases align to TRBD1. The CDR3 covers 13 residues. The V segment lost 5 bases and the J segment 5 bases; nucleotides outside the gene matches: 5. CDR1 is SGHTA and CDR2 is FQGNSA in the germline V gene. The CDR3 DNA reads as TGTGCCAGCAGCCCGGACAGGCTGTATGGCTACACCTTC. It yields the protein CASSPDRLYGYTF.

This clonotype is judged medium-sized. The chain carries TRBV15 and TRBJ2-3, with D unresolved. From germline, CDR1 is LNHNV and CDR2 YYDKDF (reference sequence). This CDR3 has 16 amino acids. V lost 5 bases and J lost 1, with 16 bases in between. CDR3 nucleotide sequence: TGTGCCACCAGCGCCTCGATGGGTTTCGGCACAGATACGCAGTATTTT. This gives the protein CATSASMGFGTDTQYF.

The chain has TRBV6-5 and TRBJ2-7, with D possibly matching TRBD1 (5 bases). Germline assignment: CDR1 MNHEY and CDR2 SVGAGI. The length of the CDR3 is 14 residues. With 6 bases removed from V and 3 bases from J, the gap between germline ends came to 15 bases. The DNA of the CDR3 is TGTGCCAGCAGACAAACAGGCCAGGGCTACGAGCAGTACTTC. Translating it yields CASRQTGQGYEQYF.

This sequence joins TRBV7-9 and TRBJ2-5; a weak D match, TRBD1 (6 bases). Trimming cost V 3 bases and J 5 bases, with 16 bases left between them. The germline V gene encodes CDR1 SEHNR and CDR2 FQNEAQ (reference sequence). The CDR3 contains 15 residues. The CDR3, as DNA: TGTGCCAGCAGCTTCGAACCACCTAGGGGGGAGACCCAGTACTTC. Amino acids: CASSFEPPRGETQYF.